Listed below are T cell receptor beta chains from one sample, sequenced in a study of blood T cells in healthy people across ages. Each CDR3 protein gets one entry after TCRdb re-called the 5' RACE reads with MiXCR. The data show 1.5 million to 2 million distinct CDR3 sequences, with 28% seen just once and roughly 8% held by the top ten. Sequencing was done on a sample of blood. The receptors here all came from a young woman in good health. Each CDR3 is given with its conserved first and last residue. A D gene is named only where the DNA matches it firmly. The size field is filled for only some rows; it gives once, few, many or a size class.

clone_size: many; d_call: TRBD2; v_call: TRBV5-6; j_call: TRBJ2-1; cdr3_aa: CASSSTSGGHNEQFF; cdr3_nt: TGTGCCAGCAGCTCAACTAGCGGGGGTCACAATGAGCAGTTCTTC
clone_size: few; d_call: -; v_call: TRBV12-3/TRBV12-4; j_call: TRBJ2-5; cdr3_aa: CASSPPRLTQETQYF; cdr3_nt: TGTGCCAGCAGTCCGCCGCGACTTACCCAAGAGACCCAGTACTTC
clone_size: once; d_call: -; v_call: TRBV12-3/TRBV12-4; j_call: TRBJ1-1; cdr3_aa: CASSGGASGAFF; cdr3_nt: TGTGCCAGCAGCGGAGGGGCCTCCGGAGCTTTCTTT
clone_size: few; d_call: -; v_call: TRBV25-1; j_call: TRBJ2-2; cdr3_aa: CASSPRRTGELFF; cdr3_nt: TGTGCCAGCAGCCCGCGGAGGACCGGGGAGCTGTTTTTT
clone_size: few; d_call: TRBD2; v_call: TRBV5-6; j_call: TRBJ2-5; cdr3_aa: CASSLTAGGGETQYF; cdr3_nt: TGTGCCAGCAGTCTGACGGCGGGGGGAGGAGAGACCCAGTACTTC
clone_size: -; d_call: TRBD2; v_call: TRBV10-1; j_call: TRBJ2-7; cdr3_aa: CACSGGGSPYEQYF; cdr3_nt: TGCGCCTGCAGTGGGGGGGGGTCCCCCTACGAGCAGTACTTC
clone_size: few; d_call: -; v_call: TRBV12-3/TRBV12-4; j_call: TRBJ1-4; cdr3_aa: CASSLLGPTNEKLFF; cdr3_nt: TGTGCCAGCAGTTTATTGGGACCAACTAATGAAAAACTGTTTTTT
clone_size: -; d_call: -; v_call: TRBV2; j_call: TRBJ2-1; cdr3_aa: CASSERTVYNEQFF; cdr3_nt: TGTGCCAGCAGTGAAAGGACCGTGTACAATGAGCAGTTCTTC
clone_size: -; d_call: -; v_call: TRBV2; j_call: TRBJ1-1; cdr3_aa: CASSEALDSLNTEAFF; cdr3_nt: TGTGCCAGCAGTGAAGCGCTGGACAGCTTGAACACTGAAGCTTTCTTT
clone_size: few; d_call: -; v_call: TRBV12-3/TRBV12-4; j_call: TRBJ2-1; cdr3_aa: CASSPRFGSGNEQFF; cdr3_nt: TGTGCCAGCAGTCCTCGTTTTGGGTCGGGCAATGAGCAGTTCTTC